These 5 T cell receptor beta chains came from one sample sequenced in a study of Graves' ophthalmopathy and Graves' hyperthyroidism. RNA transcripts were the template, and TCR beta CDR3 regions were amplified from them. Amplification began with first-round RT-PCR using HTBI primers, then second-round multiplex PCR was performed. TCRdb used MiXCR to reprocess the multiplex PCR reads, holding one entry per CDR3 protein. The table lists roughly 700,000 distinct CDR3 sequences, 40% of them singletons. Specimen: peripheral blood. The receptors shown here come from an adult man with Graves' ophthalmopathy.

Notes on this clonotype: A much larger clone lies a single base off, so this may be a read error. The chain carries TRBV15 and TRBJ2-5; 11 bases are a match to TRBD1. The CDR3 is made up of 15 amino acids. Germline-derived CDR1 and CDR2 are LNHNV and YYDKDF (reference sequence). The CDR3 bases are TGTGCCACCAGCTCGCGGGACAGGGGGTTGGAGACCCTGTACTTC. Its translation is CATSSRDRGLETLYF.

The chain has TRBV7-9 and TRBJ1-1; no reliable D call. The CDR3 contains 14 residues. The V gene lost 1 base and the J gene lost 4 bases, with 10 bases spanning the gap. CDR1 and CDR2 (germline): SEHNR, FQNEAQ (reference sequence). The CDR3 protein is CASSLGWGATEAFF. The CDR3 nucleotides read TGTGCCAGCAGCTTAGGATGGGGAGCCACTGAAGCTTTCTTT.

The CDR3 nucleotides are TGTGCCAGCAGTGCAACCGGGACAGCTAAGACCTACGAGCAGTACTTC. Translating gives CASSATGTAKTYEQYF. The chain joins TRBV25-1 to TRBJ2-7; the match to TRBD1 covers 7 bases. The V gene's germline CDR1 is MGHDK and CDR2 SYGVNS. V gave up 4 bases and J gave up 2 bases; unmatched junction bases: 11. This CDR3 comprises 16 residues.

The V and J genes are TRBV20-1 and TRBJ2-7, with 9 bases aligning to TRBD1. This CDR3 is 16 amino acids long. With 0 bases clipped from V and 2 bases from J, the junction kept 8 bases outside the gene matches. Germline V CDR1 and CDR2: DFQATT, SNEGSKA (reference sequence). The CDR3 DNA follows: TGCAGTGCTAGAGATCCGGGACAGGGATTACCCTACGAGCAGTACTTC. Its protein product is CSARDPGQGLPYEQYF.

The V and J genes are TRBV9 and TRBJ1-5, with a tentative D call TRBD1 (5 bases). V lost 4 bases and J lost 4, with 18 bases in between. The CDR3 contains 16 residues. Germline CDR1 and CDR2: SGDLS and YYNGEE. CDR3 nucleotides: TGTGCCAGCAGCCAAGATTCCAGGGCAGGGAATCAGCCCCAGCATTTT. The encoded protein is CASSQDSRAGNQPQHF.